This is a list of T cell receptor beta chains from one sample in a study of blood T cell repertoires in COVID-19. The method was immunoSEQ multiplex PCR; TCRdb's version includes in-frame clones alone and lacks a portion of them. Of 160,000 or so clones in the sample, over 75% are singletons; the top ten hold 6.6%. The sample was PBMCs or T cells enriched from blood (not recorded which). The receptors derive from a woman in her forties or fifties who had recovered from COVID-19. Both conserved end residues are part of each CDR3. A D gene is named only where the DNA matches it firmly. Rows may omit the clone size; those that give it use once, few, many or a size class.

j_call d_call clone_size v_call cdr3_aa cdr3_nt
TRBJ2-1 . few TRBV4-3 CASSQAGGAVPEQFF TGCGCCAGCAGCCAAGCGGGCGGGGCAGTCCCTGAGCAGTTCTTC
TRBJ1-6 TRBD1 . TRBV5-1 CASSFGTGGINSPLHF TGCGCCAGCAGCTTTGGGACAGGGGGAATAAATTCACCCCTCCACTTT
TRBJ2-7 TRBD1 . TRBV19 CASSMGTGSWYEQYF TGTGCCAGTAGTATGGGGACAGGGAGTTGGTACGAGCAGTACTTC
TRBJ1-2 . . TRBV19 CASSPGREYGYTF TGTGCCAGTAGTCCCGGCAGGGAATATGGCTACACCTTC
TRBJ1-5 TRBD1 . TRBV18 CASSRRGPLDNQPQHF TGTGCCAGCTCACGCAGGGGGCCCCTTGACAATCAGCCCCAGCATTTT
TRBJ2-5 TRBD1 . TRBV2 CASSEAGRGPQETQYF TGTGCCAGCAGTGAAGCCGGTAGGGGGCCCCAAGAGACCCAGTACTTC
TRBJ2-7 TRBD1 . TRBV19 CASSPGGGYEQYF TGTGCCAGTAGCCCAGGGGGCGGCTACGAGCAGTACTTC
TRBJ2-7 TRBD1 . TRBV11-1 CASSLGPGQGIYEQYF TGTGCCAGCAGCTTAGGCCCGGGACAGGGAATCTACGAGCAGTACTTC
TRBJ1-5 TRBD1 . TRBV19 CASSIRDSYQPQHF TGTGCCAGTAGTATCAGGGACAGTTATCAGCCCCAGCATTTT
TRBJ2-5 TRBD2 once TRBV7-9 CASSRNGGSETQYF TGTGCCAGCAGCCGAAACGGGGGGTCGGAGACCCAGTACTTC
TRBJ2-1 TRBD2 few TRBV6-6 CASSRQSPGLAGGGGNHEQFF TGTGCCAGCAGTCGACAGTCCCCGGGACTAGCGGGGGGCGGGGGCAATCATGAGCAGTTCTTC
TRBJ2-7 TRBD1 . TRBV9 CASSVAGTGDYEQYF TGTGCCAGCAGCGTAGCTGGGACAGGGGACTACGAGCAGTACTTC
TRBJ1-4 TRBD1 . TRBV11-3 CASSLRATGNEKLFF TGTGCCAGCAGCTTACGAGCGACAGGGAATGAAAAACTGTTTTTT
TRBJ2-7 TRBD1 . TRBV19 CASSIGGQGAYEQYF TGTGCCAGTAGTATAGGGGGCCAGGGGGCTTACGAGCAGTACTTC
TRBJ1-6 . . TRBV2 CASTGLQRYYNSPLHF TGTGCCAGCACCGGACTACAGAGATATTATAATTCACCCCTCCACTTT
TRBJ2-3 TRBD1 few TRBV18 CASSPGQGTDTQYF TGTGCCAGCTCACCGGGACAGGGCACAGATACGCAGTATTTT
TRBJ2-3 TRBD2 . TRBV5-1 CASSLGSGVADTQYF TGCGCCAGCAGCTTAGGGAGCGGGGTGGCAGATACGCAGTATTTT
TRBJ2-7 . . TRBV7-9 CASSLEGHEQYF TGTGCCAGCAGCTTAGAGGGGCACGAGCAGTACTTC
TRBJ1-3 . . TRBV3-1/TRBV3-2 CASSLRGGAGNTIYF TGTGCCAGCAGCCTCCGAGGAGGGGCTGGAAACACCATATATTTT
TRBJ1-4 . . TRBV4-1 CASSRDRQSQNEKLFF TGCGCCAGCAGCCGAGATAGACAGAGTCAAAATGAAAAACTGTTTTTT
TRBJ2-7 . . TRBV7-2 CASSSETGTSNFF TGTGCCAGCAGCTCGGAAACCGGGACATCAAACTTTTTC
TRBJ2-1 TRBD2 . TRBV6-1 CASSALLAGGYSSYNEQFF TGTGCCAGCAGTGCCTTACTAGCGGGGGGCTATAGCTCCTACAATGAGCAGTTCTTC
TRBJ2-7 TRBD1 . TRBV11-3 CASSLGTGRTYEQYF TGTGCCAGCAGCCTCGGGACAGGGAGAACCTACGAGCAGTACTTC
TRBJ1-3 TRBD1 . TRBV27 CASGIGTAGNTIYF TGTGCCAGCGGAATCGGGACAGCTGGAAACACCATATATTTT
TRBJ2-3 . . TRBV7-3 CASSSGLSTDTQYF TGTGCCAGCAGCTCGGGACTTAGCACAGATACGCAGTATTTT
TRBJ2-5 . . TRBV19 CASSIQGSETQYF TGTGCCAGTAGTATTCAGGGTTCAGAGACCCAGTACTTC
TRBJ2-3 . . TRBV3-1/TRBV3-2 CASSQGDNRPDTQYF TGTGCCAGCAGCCAAGGAGACAATCGCCCAGATACGCAGTATTTT
TRBJ1-1 TRBD1 once TRBV27 CASSPRTGGLEAFF TGTGCCAGCAGTCCCAGGACAGGGGGACTTGAAGCTTTCTTT
TRBJ2-5 TRBD1 . TRBV7-9 CASSLVGQGPKETQYF TGTGCCAGCAGCTTAGTGGGACAGGGCCCGAAAGAGACCCAGTACTTC
TRBJ2-3 TRBD2 . TRBV7-9 CASSLAASGMQYF TGTGCCAGCAGCTTAGCGGCTAGCGGGATGCAGTATTTT
TRBJ2-5 . . TRBV10-1 CASWTGWRETQYF TGCGCCAGTTGGACGGGGTGGCGAGAGACCCAGTACTTC
TRBJ1-5 . many TRBV19 CASSPQGFGQPQHF TGTGCCAGTAGTCCCCAGGGGTTCGGTCAGCCCCAGCATTTT
TRBJ1-1 . . TRBV5-1 CASSAPLRRGTEAFF TGCGCCAGCAGCGCCCCCCTTAGGCGGGGAACTGAAGCTTTCTTT
TRBJ2-7 . . TRBV3-1/TRBV3-2 CASSQFQTYEQYF TGTGCCAGCAGCCAATTTCAGACCTACGAGCAGTACTTC
TRBJ2-2 . . TRBV12-3/TRBV12-4 CASTLIDGGELFF TGTGCCAGCACCCTAATAGATGGCGGGGAGCTGTTTTTT
TRBJ2-7 TRBD1 . TRBV10-3 CAIRGTGVKQYF TGTGCCATCAGAGGGACAGGGGTCAAGCAGTACTTC
TRBJ1-5 . once TRBV7-9 CASSDRGNQPQHF TGTGCCAGCAGCGATCGGGGGAATCAGCCCCAGCATTTT
TRBJ1-3 . . TRBV2 CASSHQQGSSGNTIYF TGTGCCAGCTCGCATCAGCAGGGTTCGTCTGGAAACACCATATATTTT
TRBJ1-4 . . TRBV18 CASSPDGGRGEKLFF TGTGCCAGCTCACCTGACGGGGGTCGCGGTGAAAAACTGTTTTTT
TRBJ2-2 . once TRBV6-5 CASSYTGTGELFF TGTGCCAGCAGCTACACAGGGACCGGGGAGCTGTTTTTT
TRBJ2-1 TRBD2 . TRBV11-3 CASSPRGARDEQFF TGTGCCAGCAGCCCGCGGGGGGCGCGAGATGAGCAGTTCTTC
TRBJ1-1 TRBD1 . TRBV2 CASSPTGLITEAFF TGTGCCAGCAGCCCGACAGGGCTCATCACTGAAGCTTTCTTT
TRBJ1-6 TRBD1 . TRBV9 CASSPSPGGVNSPLHF TGTGCCAGCAGCCCCAGCCCAGGGGGTGTAAATTCACCCCTCCACTTT
TRBJ2-7 TRBD1 . TRBV11-3 CASSLGQGFSEQYF TGTGCCAGTAGCTTAGGACAGGGCTTTAGCGAGCAGTACTTC
TRBJ1-1 TRBD1 . TRBV11-1 CASSPRQGMNTEAFF TGTGCCAGCAGCCCTCGACAGGGGATGAACACTGAAGCTTTCTTT
TRBJ1-1 . . TRBV5-5 CASSLTLAGTEAFF TGTGCCAGCAGCTTGACCCTAGCGGGGACTGAAGCTTTCTTT
TRBJ2-7 . . TRBV7-9 CASSLRRGLSYEQYF TGTGCCAGCAGCTTACGGAGGGGATTATCCTACGAGCAGTACTTC
TRBJ1-1 TRBD1 . TRBV5-5 CASRLMVDRGRAEAFF TGTGCCAGCAGACTAATGGTGGACAGGGGACGGGCTGAAGCTTTCTTT
TRBJ2-5 . . TRBV4-2 CASSQAHSQETQYF TGTGCCAGCAGCCAAGCGCACAGCCAAGAGACCCAGTACTTC
TRBJ1-2 TRBD1 . TRBV6-5 CASTGQGDYGYTF TGTGCCAGCACAGGACAGGGGGACTATGGCTACACCTTC
TRBJ1-4 . . TRBV19 CASRIKEGLGYEKLFF TGTGCCAGTCGGATAAAAGAGGGCTTGGGATATGAAAAACTGTTTTTT
TRBJ1-2 . . TRBV4-3 CASSQGTAYGYTF TGCGCCAGCAGCCAAGGGACAGCCTATGGCTACACCTTC
TRBJ1-1 . . TRBV25-1 CASTGVGGTEAFF TGTGCCAGCACAGGGGTGGGGGGGACTGAAGCTTTCTTT